These T cell receptor beta chains were read from a single sample in a study of OX40 agonist ivuxolimab in advanced cancers. Some clones are missing from TCRdb's copy, which holds only in-frame ones; the method was immunoSEQ multiplex PCR. The data show roughly 80,000 clones, about 90% seen once. Specimen: CD4+ or CD8+ T cells sorted from blood, collected in a trial of the OX40 agonist ivuxolimab. The receptors stem from an adult with an advanced solid tumor such as melanoma, head and neck, liver or kidney cancer. Each CDR3 is given with its conserved first and last residue. The order of the fields is D gene, J gene, V gene, clone size, CDR3 protein, CDR3 DNA. A D gene is named only where the DNA matches it firmly. Clone sizes are given selectively: once, few, many, or a class where the clone is expanded.

D: .
J: TRBJ2-7
V: TRBV15
size: .
CDR3: CATSRDPGNSYEQYF
DNA: TGTGCCACCAGCAGAGATCCGGGGAACTCCTACGAGCAGTACTTC

D: TRBD1
J: TRBJ2-3
V: TRBV7-7
size: .
CDR3: CASSLTGSSTDTQYF
DNA: TGTGCCAGCAGCCTGACAGGGTCTAGCACAGATACGCAGTATTTT

D: .
J: TRBJ2-7
V: TRBV28
size: .
CDR3: CASSLFDRVEQYF
DNA: TGTGCCAGCAGTTTATTCGACCGGGTCGAGCAGTACTTC

D: TRBD2
J: TRBJ2-7
V: TRBV10-1
size: .
CDR3: CASSDPGRAPYEQYF
DNA: TGCGCCAGCAGTGACCCCGGGAGGGCTCCCTACGAGCAGTACTTC

D: .
J: TRBJ1-5
V: TRBV6-5
size: .
CDR3: CASSGGAGNQPQHF
DNA: TGTGCCAGCAGTGGAGGGGCGGGCAATCAGCCCCAGCATTTT

D: .
J: TRBJ1-6
V: TRBV10-3
size: once
CDR3: CAISQTGDYNSPLHF
DNA: TGTGCCATCAGCCAGACAGGAGACTATAATTCACCCCTCCACTTT

D: .
J: TRBJ1-5
V: TRBV6-4
size: once
CDR3: CASSPTSNQPQHF
DNA: TGTGCCAGCAGCCCGACTAGCAATCAGCCCCAGCATTTT

D: .
J: TRBJ2-1
V: TRBV2
size: .
CDR3: CATQRPHNEQFF
DNA: TGTGCCACCCAGAGGCCCCACAATGAGCAGTTCTTC

D: .
J: TRBJ2-7
V: TRBV29-1
size: .
CDR3: CSAGTLYEQYF
DNA: TGCAGCGCCGGGACCCTTTACGAGCAGTACTTC

D: .
J: TRBJ1-1
V: TRBV11-3
size: .
CDR3: CASSLVAGSTEAFF
DNA: TGTGCCAGCAGCTTAGTGGCGGGGAGCACTGAAGCTTTCTTT

D: .
J: TRBJ1-4
V: TRBV2
size: .
CDR3: CASSSQGTDEKLFF
DNA: TGTGCCAGCAGTTCACAGGGTACGGATGAAAAACTGTTTTTT

D: TRBD1
J: TRBJ1-2
V: TRBV5-6
size: .
CDR3: CASSSPGTGMVANYGYTF
DNA: TGTGCCAGCAGCTCCCCCGGGACAGGGATGGTAGCTAACTATGGCTACACCTTC

D: TRBD1
J: TRBJ2-3
V: TRBV28
size: .
CDR3: CASTSRRTGGYTQYF
DNA: TGTGCCAGCACTTCTCGTCGGACAGGGGGATATACGCAGTATTTT

D: TRBD1
J: TRBJ1-5
V: TRBV7-8
size: .
CDR3: CASSPSGTVEGQPQHF
DNA: TGTGCCAGCAGCCCCTCCGGGACAGTTGAGGGTCAGCCCCAGCATTTT

D: .
J: TRBJ1-2
V: TRBV6-9
size: .
CDR3: CASSPQGPSYGYTF
DNA: TGTGCCAGCAGTCCCCAGGGACCCTCCTATGGCTACACCTTC

D: TRBD1
J: TRBJ1-2
V: TRBV19
size: few
CDR3: CASNHQGRQGLLF
DNA: TGTGCCAGTAATCATCAGGGTCGACAGGGCCTTCTCTTC

D: TRBD2
J: TRBJ2-3
V: TRBV5-4
size: .
CDR3: CASSSLAGGFTDTQYF
DNA: TGTGCCAGCAGCTCACTAGCGGGGGGATTCACAGATACGCAGTATTTT

D: TRBD1
J: TRBJ1-4
V: TRBV28
size: .
CDR3: CASSSKRGPTNEKLFF
DNA: TGTGCCAGCAGTTCCAAGAGGGGGCCCACTAATGAAAAACTGTTTTTT

D: TRBD2
J: TRBJ2-1
V: TRBV6-1
size: .
CDR3: CASIPSGGVGNEQFF
DNA: TGTGCCAGCATTCCTAGCGGGGGCGTGGGCAATGAGCAGTTCTTC

D: .
J: TRBJ2-1
V: TRBV7-7
size: few
CDR3: CAIRRGNEQFF
DNA: TGTGCCATCCGGAGGGGTAATGAGCAGTTCTTC

D: TRBD2
J: TRBJ2-7
V: TRBV18
size: .
CDR3: CASSPGLVGFEQYF
DNA: TGTGCCAGCTCACCTGGACTAGTCGGGTTCGAGCAGTACTTC

D: .
J: TRBJ2-5
V: TRBV5-1
size: once
CDR3: CASSFSGDQETQYF
DNA: TGCGCCAGCAGCTTCTCCGGGGACCAAGAGACCCAGTACTTC

D: .
J: TRBJ2-1
V: TRBV7-8
size: .
CDR3: CASSLVGGAGSNEQFF
DNA: TGTGCCAGCAGCTTAGTCGGGGGCGCGGGTAGCAATGAGCAGTTCTTC

D: .
J: TRBJ1-1
V: TRBV9
size: once
CDR3: CASSVGQGDTEAFF
DNA: TGTGCCAGCAGCGTGGGGCAGGGCGACACTGAAGCTTTCTTT

D: TRBD1
J: TRBJ1-1
V: TRBV9
size: .
CDR3: CASSATDRVNTEAFF
DNA: TGTGCCAGCAGCGCAACGGACAGGGTGAACACTGAAGCTTTCTTT

D: .
J: TRBJ2-3
V: TRBV4-2
size: .
CDR3: CASSQVWASRTEADTQYF
DNA: TGTGCCAGCAGCCAAGTTTGGGCGAGTCGGACTGAGGCAGATACGCAGTATTTT

D: .
J: TRBJ2-3
V: TRBV6-5
size: .
CDR3: CASSYVTSPPDTQYF
DNA: TGTGCCAGCAGTTACGTCACTAGCCCCCCAGATACGCAGTATTTT

D: TRBD1
J: TRBJ1-1
V: TRBV19
size: .
CDR3: CASTPGQGYNTEAFF
DNA: TGTGCCAGTACCCCGGGACAGGGGTATAACACTGAAGCTTTCTTT

D: TRBD1
J: TRBJ2-1
V: TRBV5-1
size: .
CDR3: CASSSRTGGGNEQFF
DNA: TGCGCCAGCAGCTCCCGGACAGGGGGAGGCAATGAGCAGTTCTTC

D: TRBD1
J: TRBJ2-2
V: TRBV11-2
size: .
CDR3: CASSFGRGHTGELFF
DNA: TGTGCCAGCAGCTTCGGCAGGGGGCACACCGGGGAGCTGTTTTTT

D: TRBD1
J: TRBJ1-2
V: TRBV28
size: .
CDR3: CASSLVGQGSNYGYTF
DNA: TGTGCCAGCAGTTTAGTGGGACAGGGGTCCAACTATGGCTACACCTTC

D: TRBD1
J: TRBJ2-5
V: TRBV19
size: .
CDR3: CASSIGPGGETQYF
DNA: TGTGCCAGTAGTATCGGGCCAGGGGGCGAGACCCAGTACTTC

D: .
J: TRBJ1-1
V: TRBV11-3
size: .
CDR3: CASSAIHDGEAFF
DNA: TGTGCCAGCAGCGCGATACACGACGGAGAAGCTTTCTTT

D: TRBD2
J: TRBJ2-3
V: TRBV5-4
size: few
CDR3: CASSLAGGGGVADTQYF
DNA: TGTGCCAGCAGCTTAGCCGGGGGGGGCGGGGTCGCAGATACGCAGTATTTT

D: .
J: TRBJ2-2
V: TRBV5-5
size: .
CDR3: CASSLGQIGGPNTGELFF
DNA: TGTGCCAGCAGCTTAGGACAGATAGGGGGGCCCAACACCGGGGAGCTGTTTTTT

D: .
J: TRBJ2-3
V: TRBV7-2
size: .
CDR3: CASSLQGGAQYGTQYF
DNA: TGTGCCAGCAGCCTCCAAGGCGGGGCTCAGTATGGTACGCAGTATTTT

D: .
J: TRBJ1-5
V: TRBV4-1
size: .
CDR3: CASSHYGPGPQHF
DNA: TGCGCCAGCAGCCACTATGGTCCAGGGCCCCAGCATTTT

D: .
J: TRBJ2-6
V: TRBV28
size: .
CDR3: CASRPTTGYAGANVLTF
DNA: TGTGCCAGCAGACCCACTACAGGGTACGCTGGGGCCAACGTCCTGACTTTC

D: .
J: TRBJ2-2
V: TRBV5-1
size: .
CDR3: CASSLDSGLTGELFF
DNA: TGCGCCAGCAGCTTGGATAGCGGACTCACCGGGGAGCTGTTTTTT

D: .
J: TRBJ2-7
V: TRBV7-9
size: .
CDR3: CASSSTNTAYEQYF
DNA: TGTGCCAGCAGTAGTACTAACACGGCCTACGAGCAGTACTTC

D: TRBD2
J: TRBJ2-1
V: TRBV7-2
size: .
CDR3: CASSSLGVAGGSYNEQFF
DNA: TGTGCCAGCAGCTCCCTGGGGGTAGCGGGAGGATCCTACAATGAGCAGTTCTTC

D: TRBD2
J: TRBJ2-5
V: TRBV18
size: .
CDR3: CASSPISGGQYF
DNA: TGTGCCAGCTCACCAATTTCGGGGGGACAGTACTTC

D: TRBD2
J: TRBJ2-5
V: TRBV9
size: .
CDR3: CASSVVAGAYETQYF
DNA: TGTGCCAGCAGCGTTGTAGCGGGAGCATACGAGACCCAGTACTTC

D: .
J: TRBJ2-2
V: TRBV7-8
size: .
CDR3: CASSLRAPNTGELFF
DNA: TGTGCCAGCAGCTTAAGGGCGCCGAACACCGGGGAGCTGTTTTTT

D: .
J: TRBJ1-1
V: TRBV4-2
size: .
CDR3: CASSQPGTENTEAFF
DNA: TGTGCCAGCAGCCAACCCGGGACGGAGAACACTGAAGCTTTCTTT

D: .
J: TRBJ1-1
V: TRBV6-1
size: .
CDR3: CASVWGLNTEAFF
DNA: TGTGCCAGCGTTTGGGGGTTGAACACTGAAGCTTTCTTT

D: TRBD2
J: TRBJ2-3
V: TRBV30
size: .
CDR3: CAYQVFGGALIPSTDTQYF
DNA: TGTGCCTACCAGGTGTTCGGGGGGGCCCTAATCCCTAGCACAGATACGCAGTATTTT

D: .
J: TRBJ1-4
V: TRBV7-9
size: .
CDR3: CASSPTAPLGASEKLFF
DNA: TGTGCCAGCAGCCCAACCGCACCGTTGGGGGCAAGTGAAAAACTGTTTTTT

D: TRBD1
J: TRBJ1-2
V: TRBV28
size: .
CDR3: CASSLWDRAYGYTF
DNA: TGTGCCAGCAGTTTATGGGACAGGGCTTATGGCTACACCTTC

D: .
J: TRBJ1-1
V: TRBV28
size: .
CDR3: CASSTSGQRAFF
DNA: TGTGCCAGCAGTACCTCGGGACAAAGGGCTTTCTTT